This T cell receptor beta chain was obtained from a study of blood T cell repertoires in COVID-19. Background on the study: The United States, Italy and Spain were the sources of the acute and convalescent COVID-19 samples.

Method: immunoSEQ multiplex PCR; TCRdb's copy keeps in-frame clones and lacks some. The sample holds some 370,000 clones, 75% to 90% seen once. The CDR3 is 17 residues long. Trimming removed 1 base at V and 3 bases at J, with 14 bases between. Germline V CDR1 and CDR2: SGHDT, YYEEEE. The sequence was collected from a woman in her forties or fifties who had recovered from COVID-19. Sequenced input: PBMCs or T cells enriched from blood (not recorded which). V gene TRBV5-6 combines with J gene TRBJ1-6; possible D gene TRBD1, 6 bases. In DNA form, the CDR3 reads TGTGCCAGCAGCTTGTCGATAGGGGGAGTCTATAATTCACCCCTCCACTTT. Translation: CASSLSIGGVYNSPLHF. The variable domain in full, completed from reference TRBV5-6 and TRBJ1-6, reads DAGVTQSPTHLIKTRGQQVTLRCSPKSGHDTVSWYQQALGQGPQFIFQYYEEEERQRGNFPDRFSGHQFPNYSSELNVNALLLGDSALYLCASSLSIGGVYNSPLHFGNGTRLTVT.